Described below is a single T cell receptor beta chain sequence and its context. This specimen comes from a study of blood T cell repertoires in COVID-19. CDR1 LNHDA and CDR2 SQIVND come from the germline V gene (reference sequence). This CDR3 region has 15 residues. Losses at the gene ends were 6 bases for V and 2 bases for J; bases not matched to a gene: 6. Authors' methods: Counts of nucleated cells, estimated from reference gene primer amplification, were obtained. Clones were sequenced by immunoSEQ multiplex PCR, and TCRdb holds only the in-frame ones, with some missing. For V, J and clone size, that table is used; D and trimming come from the DNA. Of more than 95,000 clones detected, approximately 80% appear once; the ten largest clones hold more than 3%.

This clonotype was obtained from a woman between 45 and 65 years old with acute or convalescent COVID-19. V is TRBV19 and J is TRBJ2-2; 7 bases match TRBD2. Sequencing input: peripheral blood. CDR3 coding DNA: TGTGCCAGTAGACGGGGGACTACCAACACCGGGGAGCTGTTTTTT. It specifies CASRRGTTNTGELFF.